The rows below give T cell receptor beta chains drawn from one sample of a study of T cells in Graves' hyperthyroidism and ophthalmopathy. TCRdb called the multiplex PCR reads again in MiXCR, with one record for every CDR3 protein. The data contain around 280,000 distinct CDR3 sequences, around 15% of them singletons. The sequencing sample was made of blood. Receptors were obtained from a woman between 35 and 50 years old with Graves' hyperthyroidism. Each CDR3 is given with its conserved first and last residue. A row's size may be missing; if present it is once, few, many or a size class.

V,size,CDR3
TRBV9,many,CASSPAGTLGEKLFF
TRBV5-1,many,CASSFSLAGNNEQFF
TRBV4-2,few,CASSQYYRGRNSPLHF
TRBV11-2,many,CASSARQFGELFF
TRBV6-1,NA,CASSELTPGAQYF
TRBV18,NA,CASSPPGLAGENEQFF
TRBV5-4,many,CASSLGLAGVSTDTQYF
TRBV6-1,many,CASRRFSGSREWGEQFF
TRBV3-1,NA,CASSQGTISITYEQFF
TRBV10-3,few,CAISGRGTGGVGELFF
TRBV2,many,CASGASGSTDTQYF
TRBV10-3,few,CAISESGAGVPTGNEQFF
TRBV15,many,CATSRGGSGVYEQYF
TRBV11-2,many,CASSSDSNKNIQYF
TRBV30,many,CAWSTGTNNSPLHF
TRBV2,NA,CASSDGGSQTQYF
TRBV6-1,NA,CASRSSGSWTGELFF
TRBV9,NA,CASAIGGGIQETQYF
TRBV20-1,many,CSVGSLYEQYF
TRBV10-3,NA,CAINTPSTDTQYF
TRBV10-3,many,CAIGAGGPYNEQFF
TRBV6-4,many,CASTDSKGRTEAFF
TRBV27,few,CASSSSWAGGSPLHF
TRBV12-3/TRBV12-4,many,CASSFAGTGGYEQYF
TRBV19,many,CASNPGPGYDYGYTF
TRBV20-1,many,CSASSSDGTDTQYF
TRBV20-1,NA,CSAGSGLKAEQYF
TRBV2,many,CASSETGSWSPLHF
TRBV24-1,many,CATSKGGLLLQPQHF
TRBV30,many,CAWSAGDRVRFF